The sequence of this T cell receptor beta chain was determined in a study of patients and donors after allogeneic stem cell transplantation. In germline, CDR1 is MDHEN, CDR2 SYDVKM. Germline trimming cut 4 bases from V and 4 bases from J; bases unmatched to any gene: 3. The CDR3 runs 14 residues. TCRdb reprocessed the RT-PCR reads with MiXCR, giving one entry per CDR3 protein. The profile covers some 150,000 distinct CDR3 sequences, with approximately 40% appearing a single time and around 50% taken by the ten largest. The V gene is TRBV28, the J gene TRBJ1-2; 10 positions match TRBD1. The sequence was collected from a human donor who was either an allogeneic HSCT recipient or a stem cell or donor lymphocyte infusion donor (not recorded which). It is not recorded whose cells these are; they may come from a transplant donor. The source material was blood, either unsorted or a sorted T cell fraction (not recorded which). In nucleotides, the CDR3 is TGTGCCAGCAGTTCGGGACAGGGGAGCTATGGCTACACCTTC. It yields the protein CASSSGQGSYGYTF.